A selection of T cell receptor beta chains follows, all from one sample in a study of cytomegalovirus exposure and HLA in healthy donors. Libraries were prepared by immunoSEQ multiplex PCR; TCRdb keeps only in-frame clonotypes and omits some of them. Of about 360,000 clones listed, 75% to 90% are singletons. The sample consisted of PBMCs. These TCRs come from a woman under 30 in good health and CMV-seronegative. Each CDR3 is given with its conserved first and last residue. A D gene is named only where the DNA matches it firmly. Not every row has a clone size; where given, it reads once, few, many or a size class.

d_gene | abundance | j_gene | v_gene | len | CDR3nt | CDR3aa
- | - | TRBJ2-2 | TRBV6-4 | 14 | TGTGCCAGCAGCGTGATTACAGGGTCCGGGGAGCTGTTTTTT | CASSVITGSGELFF
- | - | TRBJ2-7 | TRBV20-1 | 11 | TGCAGTGCTAGGGGGCCGGTGGAGCAGTACTTC | CSARGPVEQYF
- | - | TRBJ2-1 | TRBV4-1 | 13 | TGCGCCAGCAGCCACCGAGGGCAGAATGAGCAGTTCTTC | CASSHRGQNEQFF
TRBD2 | - | TRBJ2-1 | TRBV5-1 | 15 | TGCGCCAGCAGCTTGGACCTAGCGGCATACAATGAGCAGTTCTTC | CASSLDLAAYNEQFF
- | - | TRBJ2-1 | TRBV19 | 15 | TGTGCCAGTAGTACGGAAAGGGGGGGCTACAATGAGCAGTTCTTC | CASSTERGGYNEQFF
- | - | TRBJ1-1 | TRBV6-1 | 14 | TGTGCCAGCAGTGACTTACAGGGCTTCACTGAAGCTTTCTTT | CASSDLQGFTEAFF
- | - | TRBJ2-1 | TRBV5-1 | 13 | TGCGCCAGCAGCCGTGACTGGAACAATGAGCAGTTCTTC | CASSRDWNNEQFF
- | once | TRBJ1-4 | TRBV30 | 12 | TGTGCCTGGAGTGTATCCAGTGAAAAACTGTTTTTT | CAWSVSSEKLFF
TRBD2 | - | TRBJ2-7 | TRBV7-8 | 15 | TGTGCCAGCAGCCCTGGACTAGCGGGAGTGAACGAGCAGTACTTC | CASSPGLAGVNEQYF
- | - | TRBJ2-2 | TRBV29-1 | 17 | TGCAGCGTTGAACTAGGGCACAAAAGGGGTATCAAGGGGGAGCTGTTTTTT | CSVELGHKRGIKGELFF